This TCR beta chain was profiled in a study of blood T cell repertoires in COVID-19. Libraries were prepared by immunoSEQ multiplex PCR; TCRdb keeps only in-frame clonotypes and omits some of them. This table has under 200,000 clones, around 87% appearing once. Trimming took off 0 bases at V and 9 bases at J, with 21 bases between the two ends. Germline CDR1 LGHNA, CDR2 YNFKEQ. CDR3 length equals 17 residues. The chain recombines TRBV4-2 with TRBJ2-1; D may be TRBD1 (5 bases). Sequencing was done on a sample of peripheral blood. The clonotype was recovered from an elderly woman in a cohort sampled during active or convalescent COVID-19. CDR3 amino acids: CASSQESGIGQRGEQFF. The CDR3 DNA reads as TGTGCCAGCAGCCAAGAATCAGGGATAGGGCAGCGCGGTGAGCAGTTCTTC.